The source of this T cell receptor beta chain is a study of CXCR3-negative and CXCR3-positive naive CD8 T cells. UMI-tagged TRB cDNA libraries were built via 5' RACE. TCRdb derives one entry per CDR3 protein from the 5' RACE reads, leaving out DNA. The ten most abundant clones cover less than 25% of a sample with about 57,000 distinct CDR3 sequences. CDR1 and CDR2 (germline): SNHLY, FYNNEI. The CDR3 consists of 15 residues. The sample taken for sequencing was memory CD8+ T cells from blood. The chain joins TRBV2 to TRBJ2-5. This TCR derives from a human donor in good health. Some clones in this sample may be carry-over from other donors' samples. The CDR3: CASGYDDQGSETQYF. The complete variable domain, with remaining parts taken from reference TRBV2 and TRBJ2-5, reads EPEVTQTPSHQVTQMGQEVILRCVPISNHLYFYWYRQILGQKVEFLVSFYNNEISEKSEIFDDQFSVERPDGSNFTLKIRSTKLEDSAMYFCASGYDDQGSETQYFGPGTRLLVL.